The 25 T cell receptor beta chains in this list originate from one sample, sequenced in a study of T-cell memory formation after mild COVID-19. TCRdb independently ran MiXCR on the 5' RACE reads; one entry per CDR3 protein. This sample has 350,000 to 500,000 distinct CDR3 sequences; 18% occur once, and the top ten carry around a fifth. Material for sequencing was PBMCs or a T cell subset sorted from them (not recorded which). The receptors shown here come from a man aged 18 to 29 who had mild COVID-19 (a few samples of this study predate the infection). Cell type and time point are not known.

A few counts support this clonotype. The rearrangement links TRBV25-1 to TRBJ1-2, with D perhaps matching TRBD1 (6 bases). The germline V and J ends were trimmed by 6 bases and 6 bases, with 17 bases remaining between them. The germline CDR1 and CDR2 sequences are MGHDK and SYGVNS. The CDR3 covers 14 residues. The CDR3 is CASSRDWQGNGYTF. CDR3 nucleotide sequence: TGTGCCAGCAGCAGGGACTGGCAGGGGAATGGCTACACCTTC.

This sequence joins TRBV6-6 and TRBJ1-4; weak D call: TRBD1 (5 bases). The CDR3 contains 13 residues. CDR1 is MNHNY and CDR2 is SVGAGI in the germline V gene (reference sequence). Deletions cut 3 bases from V and 14 bases from J, with 16 bases between. The CDR3 reads CASSYGVREGLFF. The CDR3 DNA is TGTGCCAGCAGTTATGGGGTCCGGGAGGGGCTGTTTTTT.

This clonotype was recorded many times. The chain combines TRBV7-8 with TRBJ2-5; D gene ambiguous. The ends were cut back, 8 bases at V and 2 bases at J, with 12 bases in the middle. CDR1 SGHVS and CDR2 FQNEAQ come from the germline V gene. The CDR3 runs to 13 residues. The CDR3 reads CASFKGLQETQYF. The CDR3 bases are TGTGCCAGCTTTAAAGGTCTGCAAGAGACCCAGTACTTC.

This clonotype was detected only a few times. The chain uses TRBV11-1 and TRBJ2-5; the D gene could be TRBD1 or TRBD2 (5 bases each). The CDR3 is made up of 15 amino acids. Germline values: CDR1 SGHAT, CDR2 FQDESV (reference sequence). V dropped 4 bases and J dropped 3 bases, with 15 bases sitting between them. This chain's CDR3 is CASSSSPGRKETQYF. DNA for the CDR3: TGTGCCAGCAGCTCGTCGCCGGGGCGAAAAGAGACCCAGTACTTC. Looking up the rest from reference TRBV11-1 and TRBJ2-5 gives the full variable domain: EAEVAQSPRYKITEKSQAVAFWCDPISGHATLYWYRQILGQGPELLVQFQDESVVDDSQLPKDRFSAERLKGVDSTLKIQPAELGDSAMYLCASSSSPGRKETQYFGPGTRLLVL.

This clonotype turned up a few times. The chain joins TRBV30 to TRBJ2-3, with D perhaps being TRBD1 or TRBD2 (5 bases each). The length of the CDR3 is 16 residues. Trimming took 2 bases from V and 4 from J, leaving 19 bases between them. Germline assignment: CDR1 GTSNPN and CDR2 SVGIG (reference sequence). The CDR3 here is CAWSRGVLFSSDTQYF. The CDR3 DNA follows: TGTGCCTGGAGTCGAGGGGTCCTCTTCTCCTCAGATACGCAGTATTTT.

This clonotype was seen only a few times. The chain joins TRBV5-6 to TRBJ2-5, with D unresolved. Germline-derived CDR1 and CDR2 are SGHDT and YYEEEE. V shed 0 bases and J shed 5 bases, with 11 bases lying between them. The CDR3 is 14 amino acids. CDR3 residues: CASSLAGRPETQYF. CDR3 sequence (DNA): TGTGCCAGCAGCTTGGCCGGTCGGCCGGAGACCCAGTACTTC.

This CDR3 reads CASSQDLLSQNEKLFF. The CDR3 bases are TGTGCCAGCAGCCAAGATCTTTTGTCTCAAAATGAAAAACTGTTTTTT. J is TRBJ1-4 and V is TRBV3-1, with no clear D. CDR1 is LGHDT and CDR2 is YNNKEL in the germline V gene (reference sequence). The CDR3 totals 16 residues. Trimming left V 0 bases short and J 5 bases short, with 13 bases between.

V gene TRBV5-1 combines with J gene TRBJ1-1, with a tentative D call TRBD1 (5 bases). Trimming cost V 0 bases and J 3 bases, with 9 bases left between them. Germline values: CDR1 SGHRS, CDR2 YFSETQ. The CDR3 is made up of 14 amino acids. This CDR3 reads CASSLGGRDTEAFF. CDR3 nucleotide sequence: TGCGCCAGCAGCTTGGGGGGCCGGGACACTGAAGCTTTCTTT.

The genes are TRBV7-2 and TRBJ1-1, with D tentatively TRBD1 (6 bases). Germline V lookup: CDR1 SGHTA, CDR2 FQGNSA. The CDR3 runs to 15 residues. Deletions cut 5 bases from V and 0 bases from J, with 13 bases between. The CDR3 spells CASSKDSLMNTEAFF. CDR3 nucleotides: TGTGCCAGCAGCAAGGACAGCCTCATGAACACTGAAGCTTTCTTT.

The chain uses TRBV20-1 and TRBJ1-1; D remains unclear. The germline V gene has CDR1 DFQATT and CDR2 SNEGSKA (reference sequence). The germline V and J ends were trimmed by 3 bases and 4 bases, with 9 bases remaining between them. The CDR3 extends over 12 amino acids. The DNA of the CDR3 is TGCAGTGCTAGTTTGGTGAGCACTGAAGCTTTCTTT. Residues: CSASLVSTEAFF.

The chain uses TRBV5-1 and TRBJ1-5; the D gene is possibly TRBD1 (5 bases). The CDR3 length is 15 residues. The V gene's germline CDR1 is SGHRS and CDR2 YFSETQ. Trimming stripped 4 bases from V and 5 bases from J, with 16 bases between. The CDR3 here is CASSVGTAPHQPQHF. CDR3 DNA sequence: TGCGCCAGCAGCGTGGGGACGGCTCCCCATCAGCCCCAGCATTTT. The variable domain in full, with the rest retrieved from reference TRBV5-1 and TRBJ1-5, is KAGVTQTPRYLIKTRGQQVTLSCSPISGHRSVSWYQQTPGQGLQFLFEYFSETQRNKGNFPGRFSGRQFSNSRSEMNVSTLELGDSALYLCASSVGTAPHQPQHFGDGTRLSIL.

The chain uses TRBV20-1 and TRBJ1-1; D is possibly TRBD1 (5 bases). The ends were cut back, 3 bases at V and 5 bases at J, with 22 bases in the middle. Germline CDR1 reads DFQATT; CDR2 reads SNEGSKA (reference sequence). The CDR3 consists of 16 residues. The CDR3 bases are TGCAGTGCTAGCCCGACAGACCTCTCCCGGGGAACTGAAGCTTTCTTT. Translation gives CSASPTDLSRGTEAFF.

The chain uses TRBV5-4 and TRBJ2-2; 11 nucleotides line up with TRBD2. The CDR3 extends over 16 amino acids. The J segment lost 4 bases and the V segment lost 4 bases, leaving 6 bases of the junction unmatched. Germline CDR1 and CDR2: SGHNT and YYREEE (reference sequence). The CDR3 reads CASSPGLAVGTGELFF. In DNA, the CDR3 is TGTGCCAGCAGCCCGGGACTAGCGGTGGGCACCGGGGAGCTGTTTTTT.

This clonotype has at least ten counts. The chain recombines TRBV20-1 with TRBJ2-3; D remains unclear. V lost 0 bases and J lost 6, with 13 bases in between. Germline-derived CDR1 and CDR2 are DFQATT and SNEGSKA (reference sequence). The CDR3 loop spans 14 amino acids. The CDR3 reads CSARDPARDDTQYF. The CDR3 DNA sequence: TGCAGTGCTAGAGATCCTGCCCGTGACGATACGCAGTATTTT.

On this clonotype itself: This sequence may be a read error, since a much larger clone differs from it by one base. The chain joins TRBV5-5 to TRBJ2-5; D remains ambiguous. This CDR3 is 13 amino acids long. Trimming removed 3 bases from V and 5 bases from J, with 11 bases in between. In germline, CDR1 is SGHKS, CDR2 YYEKEE (reference sequence). CDR3: CASSSPWSETQYF. The CDR3 DNA reads as TGTGCCAGCAGCTCCCCGTGGTCCGAGACCCAGTACTTC.

V is TRBV19 and J is TRBJ1-1, with TRBD1 matching 9 bases. Germline CDR1 is LNHDA and CDR2 is SQIVND (reference sequence). The CDR3 totals 16 residues. With V trimmed by 5 bases and J by 0 bases, 7 bases remained unmatched. CDR3 protein: CASSGAGTGLNTEAFF. In nucleotides, the CDR3 is TGTGCCAGTAGTGGGGCCGGGACAGGGCTGAACACTGAAGCTTTCTTT.

This rearrangement joins TRBV7-2 to TRBJ2-7; D gene uncertain. The CDR3 spans 10 residues. CDR1 is SGHTA, CDR2 FQGNSA, per germline. V shed 3 bases and J shed 5 bases, with 2 bases lying between them. The CDR3 spells CASSFDEQYV. As DNA, the CDR3 is TGTGCCAGCAGCTTTGACGAGCAGTACGTC.

V is TRBV5-6 and J is TRBJ1-2, with 8 bases that match TRBD1. Per germline, CDR1 SGHDT and CDR2 YYEEEE. The CDR3 length is 16 residues. Trimming took 5 bases from V and 0 from J; bases not matched to a gene: 9. Here the CDR3 reads CASSRSQGAANYGYTF. CDR3 DNA sequence: TGTGCCAGCAGTCGAAGCCAGGGGGCAGCTAACTATGGCTACACCTTC.

This clonotype was detected only a few times. This sequence joins TRBV5-1 and TRBJ1-1; the match to TRBD1 covers 7 bases. The CDR3 runs 16 residues. Germline values: CDR1 SGHRS, CDR2 YFSETQ. V shed 4 bases, J shed 1 base, and the junction held 10 bases outside the gene matches. The CDR3 is CASSANPGQKNTEAFF. The CDR3 DNA follows: TGCGCCAGCAGCGCTAATCCGGGACAGAAGAACACTGAAGCTTTCTTT.

V and J are TRBV19 and TRBJ1-5, with 8 nucleotides matching TRBD1. The germline gives CDR1 LNHDA, CDR2 SQIVND (reference sequence). The CDR3 spans 15 residues. V lost 7 bases, J lost 2 bases, and 7 bases stayed unmatched. CDR3 bases: TGTGCCAGTACCTGGACAGGGTTAGGCAATCAGCCCCAGCATTTT. This translates into CASTWTGLGNQPQHF.

J is TRBJ1-3 and V is TRBV5-1; no clear D. The CDR3 loop spans 17 amino acids. The ends were cut back, 4 bases at V and 1 base at J, with 18 bases in the middle. Per germline, CDR1 SGHRS and CDR2 YFSETQ. CDR3 protein: CASSPDGRGGSGNTIYF. DNA for the CDR3: TGCGCCAGCAGCCCGGACGGGCGAGGAGGTTCTGGAAACACCATATATTTT.

In this sample, this clonotype turned up a few times. The chain links TRBV27 to TRBJ2-5; D remains unclear. Germline loops: CDR1 MNHEY, CDR2 SMNVEV (reference sequence). This CDR3 has 16 amino acids. V lost 4 bases and J 4 bases, leaving 19 bases between the germline ends. As DNA, the CDR3 is TGTGCCAGCAGTTCAACCTGGCCTAGGGTGGGAGAGACCCAGTACTTC. Translating gives CASSSTWPRVGETQYF.

V gene TRBV20-1 combines with J gene TRBJ1-5, with D perhaps matching TRBD1 (5 bases). Between the trimmed V and J ends, which lost 3 bases and 0 bases, there was a span of 15 bases. The CDR3 covers 16 residues. The germline CDR1 and CDR2 sequences are DFQATT and SNEGSKA (reference sequence). CDR3 in DNA: TGCAGTGCTAGTAACGGGGACCTCTATAGCAATCAGCCCCAGCATTTT. Protein: CSASNGDLYSNQPQHF.

This clonotype occurred a few times. The rearrangement joins TRBV7-2 to TRBJ2-3, with D possibly TRBD2 on 7 matching bases. The CDR3 runs to 16 residues. V gave up 1 base and J gave up 4 bases, with 15 bases separating them. Per the germline V gene, CDR1 is SGHTA and CDR2 is FQGNSA. DNA of the CDR3: TGTGCCAGCAGCTTAGTAGGGGGGGCAGGTGCAGATACGCAGTATTTT. This codes for CASSLVGGAGADTQYF.

This clonotype was counted only a few times. J is TRBJ1-2 and V is TRBV27, with a possible D match to TRBD1 (6 bases). V was pared by 6 bases and J by 4 bases, with 15 bases between. In germline, CDR1 is MNHEY, CDR2 SMNVEV (reference sequence). CDR3 length: 14 residues. The DNA of the CDR3 is TGTGCCAGCAGGTCGGGGGCGAGCGGCTATGGCTACACCTTC. It is translated as CASRSGASGYGYTF.